This TCR beta chain came from a study of Graves' ophthalmopathy and Graves' hyperthyroidism. This clonotype was recorded a few times. Scientists amplified the TCR beta CDR3 regions from RNA transcripts. HTBI-primed RT-PCR formed the first round, and a multiplex PCR formed the second. TCRdb passed the multiplex PCR reads through MiXCR, listing each CDR3 protein once. Of hundreds of thousands of distinct CDR3 sequences listed, around 50% are singletons. All donors with ophthalmopathy were recorded as having moderate-to-severe activity, CAS ≥3, NOSPECS ≥4 and a duration under 3 months. The CDR3 contains 13 residues. From germline, CDR1 is MNHEY and CDR2 SVGAGI. V was shortened by 2 bases and J by 4 bases, with 5 bases between the two germline ends.

The material sequenced was peripheral blood. This clonotype originated in an adult man with Graves' ophthalmopathy. The chain links TRBV6-5 to TRBJ2-2; D gene ambiguous. CDR3 sequence reads: CASSYRGTGELFF. CDR3 nucleotide sequence: TGTGCCAGCAGTTACCGTGGCACCGGGGAGCTGTTTTTT.